One and the same sample provided the 5 T cell receptor beta chains below, sequenced in a study of blood T cell repertoires in COVID-19. Sequencing was performed with immunoSEQ multiplex PCR; in TCRdb, only in-frame clones are kept and a portion is missing. The data contain about 260,000 clones, 91% of them seen just once; the ten biggest clones take up around 2.6%. The sample taken for sequencing was peripheral blood. The receptor set was obtained from a person aged 18 to 35 with COVID-19, enrolled during active disease.

The chain links TRBV6-5 to TRBJ1-4; possible D gene TRBD1, 5 bases. The ends were cut back, 6 bases at V and 3 bases at J, with 11 bases in the middle. This CDR3 has 14 residues. Germline-derived CDR1 and CDR2 are MNHEY and SVGAGI. CDR3 sequence reads: CASSLGGSNEKLFF. The CDR3 DNA reads as TGTGCCAGCAGCCTGGGGGGGTCTAATGAAAAACTGTTTTTT.

The chain is built from TRBV5-6 and TRBJ2-7, with 9 positions matching TRBD1. The J segment lost 3 bases and the V segment lost 3 bases, leaving 4 bases of the junction unmatched. The CDR3 consists of 14 residues. Germline V gives CDR1 SGHDT, CDR2 YYEEEE. The CDR3 DNA reads TGTGCCAGCAGCTCGGGACAGGGCGGCTACGAGCAGTACTTC. Translating it yields CASSSGQGGYEQYF.

This chain links TRBV5-5 with TRBJ1-4; TRBD1 is a possible D gene (6 bases). CDR1 and CDR2 (germline): SGHKS, YYEKEE (reference sequence). Trimming stripped 0 bases from V and 17 bases from J, with 23 bases between. The CDR3 spans 15 residues. The CDR3 protein is CASSLAVGQPVSRFF. For the CDR3, the DNA is TGTGCCAGCAGCTTGGCCGTTGGACAGCCCGTGAGTCGTTTTTTT.

The gene calls are TRBV2 and TRBJ2-2; TRBD2 matches 12 bases. The germline V gene encodes CDR1 SNHLY and CDR2 FYNNEI. Germline trimming cut 9 bases from V and 4 bases from J; bases unmatched to any gene: 3. The CDR3 has 14 amino acids. CDR3 amino acids: CASLLAGGTGELFF. The CDR3 bases are TGTGCCAGTTTACTAGCGGGAGGCACCGGGGAGCTGTTTTTT.

This rearrangement joins TRBV29-1 to TRBJ2-7, with 12 positions matching TRBD1. Looked up from germline, CDR1 is SQVTM and CDR2 is ANQGSEA. The junction had 23 bases not matched to a gene; V was cut back by 7 bases and J by 7 bases. The length of the CDR3 is 18 residues. The CDR3 DNA follows: TGCAGCGCCGAAGGGGAAGTGGTCCCGGGACAGGGGGCGATAGAGCAGTACTTC. It yields the protein CSAEGEVVPGQGAIEQYF.